This T cell receptor beta chain stems from a study of T cells after posttransplantation cyclophosphamide. With V trimmed by 0 bases and J by 0 bases, 1 base remained unmatched. Germline V lookup: CDR1 SEHNR, CDR2 FQNEAQ (reference sequence). The CDR3 has 15 residues. Clones were sequenced by immunoSEQ multiplex PCR, and TCRdb holds only the in-frame ones, with some missing. The sample lists 5,500 to 8,000 clones; just over 90% were seen once. The count of this clone is one. Busulfan-fludarabine conditioning, marrow transplant, and cyclophosphamide on days +3 and +4 were administered. The specimen was CD8+ T cells sorted from blood, collected after allogeneic stem cell transplant with posttransplant cyclophosphamide. The sequence was obtained from a male patient aged 55 to 70 who received an allogeneic stem cell transplant from a related donor and was CMV-positive. Certain T cells may be donor cells from the graft. The chain recombines TRBV7-9 with TRBJ1-1; 7 bases are shared with TRBD1. CDR3 region: CASSLATGLNTEAFF. The CDR3 DNA is TGTGCCAGCAGCTTAGCGACAGGGCTGAACACTGAAGCTTTCTTT.